These 17 T cell receptor beta chains were all obtained from the same sample, sequenced in a study of T cell repertoires in cytomegalovirus infection. Via MiXCR, TCRdb re-called the reads, giving one row per CDR3 protein. The table includes fewer than 550,000 distinct CDR3 sequences, approximately 10% detected once. Specimen: PBMCs. The receptors were gathered from a human donor in good health (CMV status not recorded). Some clones in this sample may be carry-over from other donors' samples.

In its sample, this clonotype was seen many times. This chain uses TRBV11-3 with TRBJ2-7; D could derive from TRBD1 or TRBD2 (5 bases each). Looked up from germline, CDR1 is SGHNT and CDR2 is YENEEA. The CDR3 runs to 15 residues. V was trimmed by 3 bases and J by 4 bases, leaving 16 bases between them. CDR3 amino acids: CASSLLPGPLYEQYF. The CDR3 DNA is TGTGCCAGCAGCTTGCTACCGGGACCGCTATACGAGCAGTACTTC.

This clonotype was detected many times. V and J are TRBV5-5 and TRBJ2-2; 7 bases agree with TRBD1. CDR1 is SGHKS, CDR2 YYEKEE, per germline (reference sequence). Trimming at V came to 5 bases and at J to 10 bases, leaving 14 bases not matched to a gene. This CDR3 has 15 residues. The CDR3 DNA reads TGTGCCAGCAGATCCCAGACAGGGACGTCGAAGGAGCTGTTTTTT. Its translation is CASRSQTGTSKELFF. The complete variable domain, with remaining parts taken from reference TRBV5-5 and TRBJ2-2, reads DAGVTQSPTHLIKTRGQQVTLRCSPISGHKSVSWYQQVLGQGPQFIFQYYEKEERGRGNFPDRFSARQFPNYSSELNVNALLLGDSALYLCASRSQTGTSKELFFGEGSRLTVL.

Ten or more counts support this clonotype. In DNA, the CDR3 is TGTGCCAGCAGCTTGGATGTGCAGGGGAAAGGAGCTCAGCCCCAGCATTTT. Its protein is CASSLDVQGKGAQPQHF. V is TRBV5-5 and J is TRBJ1-5; maybe TRBD1 (6 bases). CDR1 SGHKS and CDR2 YYEKEE come from the germline V gene (reference sequence). CDR3 length equals 17 residues. V lost 0 bases and J 6 bases, leaving 19 bases between the germline ends.

This clonotype was seen many times. The chain carries TRBV7-9 and TRBJ2-1; 7 nucleotides line up with TRBD2. CDR1 SEHNR and CDR2 FQNEAQ come from the germline V gene (reference sequence). This CDR3 is built from 14 residues. V lost 2 bases and J lost 4; bases outside the gene matches: 2. The CDR3 coding sequence is TGTGCCAGCAGCTTACGGGGGGTATACAATGAGCAGTTCTTC. Its protein is CASSLRGVYNEQFF.

This clonotype has only a few counts. The V and J genes are TRBV6-2 or TRBV6-3 and TRBJ1-4; a possible D gene is TRBD1 (5 bases). The CDR3 runs 15 residues. Germline CDR1 reads MNHEY; CDR2 reads SVGEGT. Trimming took off 2 bases at V and 5 bases at J, with 12 bases between the two ends. CDR3 nucleotide sequence: TGTGCCAGCAGTTACAGGACATTGAACAATGAAAAACTGTTTTTT. Translation gives CASSYRTLNNEKLFF.

Only a few counts were recorded for this clonotype. The genes are TRBV5-6 and TRBJ2-3; D remains ambiguous. Germline CDR1 SGHDT, CDR2 YYEEEE. Trimming took off 1 base at V and 2 bases at J, with 14 bases between the two ends. CDR3 length equals 16 residues. CDR3 bases: TGTGCCAGCAGCTTGAGGGTGACTGGATTCACAGATACGCAGTATTTT. This gives the protein CASSLRVTGFTDTQYF. The whole variable domain, remainder taken from reference TRBV5-6 and TRBJ2-3, is DAGVTQSPTHLIKTRGQQVTLRCSPKSGHDTVSWYQQALGQGPQFIFQYYEEEERQRGNFPDRFSGHQFPNYSSELNVNALLLGDSALYLCASSLRVTGFTDTQYFGPGTRLTVL.

The rearrangement joins TRBV9 to TRBJ2-1, with 7 bases aligning to TRBD2. Per germline, CDR1 SGDLS and CDR2 YYNGEE. V dropped 0 bases and J dropped 3; count of bases not matched to a gene: 3. There are 15 residues in the CDR3. DNA for the CDR3: TGTGCCAGCAGCGTAGCTGGGACTATCTACAATGAGCAGTTCTTC. Protein: CASSVAGTIYNEQFF.

This clonotype has only a few counts. The rearrangement uses TRBV6-1 and TRBJ1-6, with D uncertain. The CDR3 is 16 amino acids. Trimming removed 7 bases from V and 6 bases from J, with 19 bases in between. Germline CDR1 MNHNS, CDR2 SASEGT. CDR3 sequence reads: CASTKGLQQFNSPLHF. The CDR3 nucleotides are TGTGCCAGCACCAAAGGACTGCAACAGTTTAATTCACCCCTCCACTTT.

In DNA form, the CDR3 reads TGTGCCAGCAGTTCCACCCGTCCGACAGGGACAGATACGCAGTATTTT. As protein: CASSSTRPTGTDTQYF. The J gene is TRBJ2-3, the V gene TRBV5-6; TRBD1 aligns across 7 bases. Trimming took 5 bases from V and 3 from J; bases not matched to a gene: 12. The CDR3 extends over 16 amino acids. The germline V gene encodes CDR1 SGHDT and CDR2 YYEEEE.

This clonotype was seen only a few times. The V gene is TRBV20-1, the J gene TRBJ1-5; no clear D gene. This CDR3 comprises 13 residues. Germline V lookup: CDR1 DFQATT, CDR2 SNEGSKA (reference sequence). V was pared by 3 bases and J by 0 bases, with 6 bases between. This chain's CDR3 is CSASQNSNQPQHF. CDR3 nucleotides: TGCAGTGCTAGCCAGAATAGCAATCAGCCCCAGCATTTT.

Ten or more counts support this clonotype. The V call is TRBV7-9, the J call TRBJ2-3; TRBD2 matches 13 bases. Germline CDR1 and CDR2: SEHNR and FQNEAQ (reference sequence). With 2 bases clipped from V and 5 bases from J, the junction kept 25 bases outside the gene matches. The CDR3 has 23 residues. The CDR3 region has the DNA TGTGCCAGCAGCTTAAGGAGGACTAGCGGGAGTTTCGAGACAAATGGGACCCGAGATACGCAGTATTTT. Amino acid sequence: CASSLRRTSGSFETNGTRDTQYF.

This clonotype was counted at least ten times. The chain joins TRBV15 to TRBJ1-2; no clear D gene. The germline V gene encodes CDR1 LNHNV and CDR2 YYDKDF (reference sequence). This CDR3 contains 17 residues. V lost 1 base to trimming and J lost 2 bases, with 17 bases between them. The CDR3 nucleotides are TGTGCCACCAGCAGAGGAGGGTGGTCGGAGGGCAACTATGGCTACACCTTC. Translation gives CATSRGGWSEGNYGYTF.

This clonotype occurred many times. The chain is built from TRBV19 and TRBJ2-1; TRBD2 matches at 10 bases. With V trimmed by 1 base and J by 9 bases, 3 bases remained unmatched. The CDR3 consists of 14 residues. Germline V gene sequence: CDR1 LNHDA, CDR2 SQIVND (reference sequence). The CDR3 nucleotides read TGTGCCAGTAGTATAGGCCTAGCGGGAGCTGAGCAGTTCTTC. This sequence encodes CASSIGLAGAEQFF.

The table lists this clonotype with a few counts. V gene TRBV9 combines with J gene TRBJ1-6; D remains unclear. The CDR3 is made up of 15 amino acids. CDR1 SGDLS and CDR2 YYNGEE come from the germline V gene. The ends were cut back, 2 bases at V and 7 bases at J, with 13 bases in the middle. In nucleotides, the CDR3 is TGTGCCAGCAGCGTGGCGGGAACCCTAAATTCACCCCTCCACTTT. This translates into CASSVAGTLNSPLHF.

This clonotype was observed at least ten times. The rearrangement links TRBV20-1 to TRBJ1-5; D is unresolved. Looked up from germline, CDR1 is DFQATT and CDR2 is SNEGSKA (reference sequence). Trimming removed 0 bases from V and 0 bases from J, with 9 bases in between. The CDR3 covers 15 residues. CDR3 loop: CSARDGWYSNQPQHF. Written as DNA, the CDR3 is TGCAGTGCTAGAGACGGGTGGTATAGCAATCAGCCCCAGCATTTT.

In this sample, this clonotype turned up many times. The CDR3 region has the DNA TGTGCCAGCAGCCCACGGCTGACGGGGGGATACGAGCAGTACTTC. Amino acid sequence: CASSPRLTGGYEQYF. J is TRBJ2-7 and V is TRBV5-6; 7 bases align to TRBD2. The CDR3 contains 15 residues. The germline V gene encodes CDR1 SGHDT and CDR2 YYEEEE. Germline trimming cut 4 bases from V and 4 bases from J; bases unmatched to any gene: 11.

This clonotype showed up many times. The chain is built from TRBV5-1 and TRBJ2-3; maybe TRBD2 (5 bases). Germline loops: CDR1 SGHRS, CDR2 YFSETQ. The CDR3 extends over 14 amino acids. V dropped 3 bases and J dropped 2 bases, with 10 bases sitting between them. This CDR3 reads CASSSGITTDTQYF. The CDR3 DNA follows: TGCGCCAGCAGCTCCGGGATCACCACAGATACGCAGTATTTT. Looking up the rest from reference TRBV5-1 and TRBJ2-3 gives the full variable domain: KAGVTQTPRYLIKTRGQQVTLSCSPISGHRSVSWYQQTPGQGLQFLFEYFSETQRNKGNFPGRFSGRQFSNSRSEMNVSTLELGDSALYLCASSSGITTDTQYFGPGTRLTVL.